These 15 T cell receptor beta chains were sequenced from one sample in a study of CD8+CD57+ T cells in acquired aplastic anemia. All sequencing subjects had displayed CD8+CD57+ cell expansion on flow cytometry. For CDR3 and TCR beta VDJ profiling, genomic DNA was the template used. MiXCR, run by TCRdb on the reads, gives a single entry per CDR3 protein. Here the sample spans 160,000 or so distinct CDR3 sequences, about two thirds being singletons. Material: sorted CD4+, CD8+, or CD8+CD57+ T cells (not recorded which) from PBMCs. These receptors all stem from a human donor with aplastic anemia.

CDR3 loop: CATSPGTDIFNYGYTF. The CDR3, as DNA: TGTGCCACCAGTCCCGGGACAGATATCTTTAACTATGGCTACACCTTC. The gene calls are TRBV24-1 and TRBJ1-2; 7 positions match TRBD1. J lost 1 base, V lost 6 bases, and 10 bases had no gene match. Germline loops: CDR1 KGHDR, CDR2 SFDVKD. The CDR3 has 16 residues.

The chain is built from TRBV19 and TRBJ1-1; TRBD1 is a possible D gene (5 bases). The V gene lost 3 bases and the J gene lost 1 base, with 15 bases spanning the gap. Germline V gene data show CDR1 as LNHDA and CDR2 as SQIVND (reference sequence). The CDR3 covers 16 residues. CDR3 DNA sequence: TGTGCCAGTAGTATTTCTCCGACAGCAGGGAACACTGAAGCTTTCTTT. Protein: CASSISPTAGNTEAFF. The full variable domain, with the rest looked up from reference TRBV19 and TRBJ1-1, is DGGITQSPKYLFRKEGQNVTLSCEQNLNHDAMYWYRQDPGQGLRLIYYSQIVNDFQKGDIAEGYSVSREKKESFPLTVTSAQKNPTAFYLCASSISPTAGNTEAFFGQGTRLTVV.

This clonotype was observed a few times. J is TRBJ1-6 and V is TRBV9; 7 bases line up with TRBD1. The J segment lost 10 bases and the V segment lost 3 bases, leaving 10 bases of the junction unmatched. Germline V lookup: CDR1 SGDLS, CDR2 YYNGEE. CDR3 size: 15 residues. The CDR3 region is CASSDRTGAESPLHF. The CDR3 nucleotides are TGTGCCAGCAGCGACCGGACAGGTGCAGAGTCACCCCTCCACTTT.

This clonotype was recorded many times. This chain links TRBV6-5 with TRBJ1-5; perhaps TRBD1 as D (5 bases). Germline-derived CDR1 and CDR2 are MNHEY and SVGAGI. With 5 bases removed from V and 6 bases from J, the gap between germline ends came to 14 bases. This CDR3 comprises 14 residues. CDR3 amino acids: CASSAQGVSQPQHF. The CDR3 nucleotides are TGTGCCAGCAGTGCTCAGGGAGTTTCTCAGCCCCAGCATTTT.

The rearrangement joins TRBV11-2 to TRBJ1-1; D gene unclear. V lost 0 bases and J 0 bases, leaving 8 bases between the germline ends. CDR1 is SGHAT and CDR2 is FQNNGV in the germline V gene. The CDR3 is 15 residues long. The CDR3 DNA is TGTGCCAGCAGCTTAGATAACGGGTTGAACACTGAAGCTTTCTTT. This sequence encodes CASSLDNGLNTEAFF. The full variable domain, rest sourced from reference TRBV11-2 and TRBJ1-1, is EAGVAQSPRYKIIEKRQSVAFWCNPISGHATLYWYQQILGQGPKLLIQFQNNGVVDDSQLPKDRFSAERLKGVDSTLKIQPAKLEDSAVYLCASSLDNGLNTEAFFGQGTRLTVV.

J is TRBJ1-2 and V is TRBV20-1, with TRBD1 matching 8 bases. The CDR3 spans 14 residues. CDR1 and CDR2 from the germline V gene are DFQATT and SNEGSKA (reference sequence). J lost 7 bases, V lost 2 bases, and 9 bases had no gene match. The CDR3 bases are TGCAGTGCTAGACCGGACAGGGAAAGGTTTGGCTACACCTTC. As protein: CSARPDRERFGYTF.

The chain's CDR3 is CATSDQPLNTGELFF. CDR3 DNA sequence: TGTGCCACCAGTGACCAACCCCTGAACACCGGGGAGCTGTTTTTT. This chain uses TRBV24-1 with TRBJ2-2; D ambiguous. The CDR3 is 15 residues long. The germline V gene has CDR1 KGHDR and CDR2 SFDVKD. V was clipped by 4 bases and J by 1 base, with 9 bases between them.

This clonotype came up once. This chain links TRBV24-1 with TRBJ2-1; D unresolved. There are 12 residues in the CDR3. Germline assignment: CDR1 KGHDR and CDR2 SFDVKD. Trimming shortened V by 7 bases and J by 10 bases, and 13 bases separated the two germline ends. CDR3 sequence reads: CATSRTSWEQFF. CDR3 DNA: TGTGCCACCAGCCGCACTTCGTGGGAGCAGTTCTTC.

The chain combines TRBV5-4 with TRBJ2-5, with D uncertain. This CDR3 region has 13 residues. Germline assignment: CDR1 SGHNT and CDR2 YYREEE (reference sequence). Between the trimmed V and J ends, which lost 4 bases and 2 bases, there was a span of 9 bases. The chain's CDR3 is CASSVVGQETQYF. The CDR3 DNA follows: TGTGCCAGCAGCGTTGTGGGGCAAGAGACCCAGTACTTC.

The V gene is TRBV20-1, the J gene TRBJ2-7; D tentatively fits TRBD1 or TRBD2 (5 bases each). Trimming removed 4 bases from V and 0 bases from J, with 10 bases in between. Germline V gene lookup returns CDR1 DFQATT and CDR2 SNEGSKA (reference sequence). The CDR3 consists of 13 residues. CDR3 protein: CSATGTSSYEQYF. Written as DNA, the CDR3 is TGCAGTGCTACCGGGACGAGCTCCTACGAGCAGTACTTC.

The chain employs TRBV7-2 and TRBJ2-5, with 9 bases identical to TRBD2. CDR3 length: 15 residues. Germline CDR1 reads SGHTA; CDR2 reads FQGNSA. J lost 5 bases, V lost 5 bases, and 9 bases had no gene match. CDR3 sequence reads: CASSPGTSWTETQYF. CDR3 DNA: TGTGCCAGCAGCCCCGGGACTAGCTGGACTGAGACCCAGTACTTC.

This chain links TRBV5-4 with TRBJ1-1; no firm D call. CDR3 length equals 13 residues. V lost 2 bases and J 7 bases, leaving 12 bases between the germline ends. The germline V gene encodes CDR1 SGHNT and CDR2 YYREEE (reference sequence). The DNA of the CDR3 is TGTGCCAGCAGCTTAGGAGGAGAGAATGAAGCTTTCTTT. It codes for CASSLGGENEAFF.

V usage is TRBV2 and J usage is TRBJ1-1, with D possibly TRBD1 on 5 matching bases. There are 15 residues in the CDR3. Germline CDR1 is SNHLY and CDR2 is FYNNEI. Trimming removed 5 bases from V and 3 bases from J, with 16 bases in between. CDR3 DNA: TGTGCCAGCAGTAGCCTTCCCGGGACTCACACTGAAGCTTTCTTT. It is translated as CASSSLPGTHTEAFF.

In the case of this clonotype: This is likely a read error, given that the CDR3 carries no conserved phenylalanine or tryptophan at its end. This chain joins TRBV24-1 and TRBJ2-5; D could derive from TRBD1 or TRBD2 (5 bases each). V was cut by 1 base and J by 7 bases, with 15 bases left in between. This CDR3 spans 15 amino acids. Looked up from germline, CDR1 is KGHDR and CDR2 is SFDVKD. CDR3 protein: CATSDLRGAGGTQYS. The CDR3 DNA sequence: TGTGCCACCAGTGATTTAAGAGGGGCAGGAGGGACCCAGTACTCC.

V gene TRBV7-9 combines with J gene TRBJ2-1; 8 bases map to TRBD2. In germline, CDR1 is SEHNR, CDR2 FQNEAQ (reference sequence). V dropped 1 base and J dropped 14; count of bases not matched to a gene: 7. The CDR3 consists of 13 residues. The CDR3 loop is CASSLVGGGFEFF. Written as DNA, the CDR3 is TGTGCCAGCAGCTTAGTCGGCGGGGGGTTCGAGTTCTTC.